These 24 T cell receptor beta chains were all obtained from the same sample, sequenced in a study of blood T cell repertoires in COVID-19. Clones were read by immunoSEQ multiplex PCR, and TCRdb kept only the in-frame ones, dropping some. The repertoire holds around 240,000 clones, with roughly 86% as singletons. The sample consisted of PBMCs or T cells enriched from blood (not recorded which). These receptors came from a woman aged 45 to 65 who had recovered from COVID-19.

This clone was observed a handful of times. V gene TRBV6-2 or TRBV6-3 combines with J gene TRBJ2-2; D might be TRBD1 (6 bases). V was cut by 2 bases and J by 7 bases, with 8 bases left in between. This CDR3 spans 13 amino acids. CDR1 and CDR2 from the germline V gene are MNHEY and SVGEGT. In DNA form, the CDR3 reads TGTGCCAGCAGTTACACAGGGCACGGGGAGCTGTTTTTT. Translating gives CASSYTGHGELFF.

The chain employs TRBV5-6 and TRBJ2-3, with TRBD2 identical over 7 bases. This CDR3 is built from 16 residues. The J segment lost 2 bases and the V segment lost 4 bases, leaving 10 bases of the junction unmatched. The germline CDR1 and CDR2 sequences are SGHDT and YYEEEE. In DNA form, the CDR3 reads TGTGCCAGCAGCCCTGCGGCTAGCGGACACACAGATACGCAGTATTTT. This translates into CASSPAASGHTDTQYF.

The sample holds a few counts of this clone. The chain joins TRBV7-2 to TRBJ2-1; TRBD2 matches at 7 bases. V lost 2 bases and J lost 8; bases outside the gene matches: 6. Germline values: CDR1 SGHTA, CDR2 FQGNSA. CDR3 length: 14 amino acids. The CDR3 here is CASSLRGGSDEQFF. The CDR3, as DNA: TGTGCCAGCAGCTTAAGAGGCGGGAGCGATGAGCAGTTCTTC.

This clone came up once. The J gene is TRBJ2-3, the V gene TRBV9, with 9 bases that match TRBD1. The junction had 7 bases not matched to a gene; V was cut back by 3 bases and J by 5 bases. Germline assignment: CDR1 SGDLS and CDR2 YYNGEE. The CDR3 consists of 15 residues. The CDR3 reads CASSAGTGFGDTQYF. Here the CDR3 DNA reads TGTGCCAGCAGCGCCGGGACAGGGTTTGGAGATACGCAGTATTTT.

The rearrangement joins TRBV18 to TRBJ1-1; 11 nucleotides line up with TRBD1. Germline loops: CDR1 KGHSH, CDR2 LQKENI. V shed 6 bases and J 3 bases; nucleotides not matched to a gene: 3. CDR3 length: 14 amino acids. The CDR3 DNA reads as TGTGCCAGCTCCCGGGACAGGGGGGACACTGAAGCTTTCTTT. Protein sequence: CASSRDRGDTEAFF. Supplemented by reference TRBV18 and TRBJ1-1, the full variable domain reads NAGVMQNPRHLVRRRGQEARLRCSPMKGHSHVYWYRQLPEEGLKFMVYLQKENIIDESGMPKERFSAEFPKEGPSILRIQQVVRGDSAAYFCASSRDRGDTEAFFGQGTRLTVV.

The V and J genes are TRBV10-2 and TRBJ2-7; 7 bases fit TRBD1. Germline V gene sequence: CDR1 WSHSY, CDR2 SAAADI. The CDR3 extends over 15 amino acids. Trimming removed 4 bases from V and 0 bases from J; junction bases left unmatched: 6. The CDR3 loop reads CASSVQGGYSYEQYF. The CDR3 region has the DNA TGCGCCAGCAGTGTTCAAGGGGGCTACTCCTACGAGCAGTACTTC.

V is TRBV12-1 and J is TRBJ1-5; the table's D call TRBD1 went unverified against the DNA. TRBV12-1 is a listed pseudogene. This CDR3 region has 16 residues. The DNA of the CDR3 is TGTGCCAGCAGCCCGCCTTGGACAGGTAATAATCAGCCCCAGCATTTT. Translation gives CASSPPWTGNNQPQHF.

The chain uses TRBV2 and TRBJ1-2; 8 bases fit TRBD1. The length of the CDR3 is 13 residues. Germline-derived CDR1 and CDR2 are SNHLY and FYNNEI. Trimming cost V 4 bases and J 9 bases; bases outside gene matches: 7. CDR3 DNA sequence: TGTGCCAGCAGTGCTTACAGGGGGGAAAGCTACACCTTC. As protein: CASSAYRGESYTF.

This chain links TRBV7-2 with TRBJ1-2, with TRBD1 identical over 10 bases. There are 14 residues in the CDR3. Germline trimming cut 7 bases from V and 6 bases from J; bases unmatched to any gene: 8. Germline V gene sequence: CDR1 SGHTA, CDR2 FQGNSA. CDR3 coding DNA: TGTGCCAGCAACCGGGACAGGGGATATGATGGCTACACCTTC. It codes for CASNRDRGYDGYTF.

The gene calls are TRBV29-1 and TRBJ1-1, with 7 bases identical to TRBD1. This CDR3 has 14 residues. V dropped 6 bases and J dropped 0; count of bases not matched to a gene: 7. CDR1 SQVTM and CDR2 ANQGSEA come from the germline V gene. CDR3 sequence (DNA): TGCAGCGTGCTAGGGGGCGCGTTGAACACTGAAGCTTTCTTT. Its translation is CSVLGGALNTEAFF. The whole variable domain, filled in from reference TRBV29-1 and TRBJ1-1, reads SAVISQKPSRDICQRGTSLTIQCQVDSQVTMMFWYRQQPGQSLTLIATANQGSEATYESGFVIDKFPISRPNLTFSTLTVSNMSPEDSSIYLCSVLGGALNTEAFFGQGTRLTVV.

The genes are TRBV2 and TRBJ2-2; the match to TRBD1 covers 7 bases. J was trimmed by 5 bases and V by 5 bases; bases with no gene match: 5. The CDR3 runs 14 residues. Germline V gives CDR1 SNHLY, CDR2 FYNNEI. Here the CDR3 reads CASSNRGWTGELFF. CDR3 bases: TGTGCCAGCAGTAACAGGGGTTGGACCGGGGAGCTGTTTTTT.

J is TRBJ2-1 and V is TRBV4-2; D gene unclear. There are 13 residues in the CDR3. Between the trimmed V and J ends, which lost 1 base and 5 bases, there was a span of 6 bases. Germline CDR1 LGHNA, CDR2 YNFKEQ. The CDR3 reads CASSQVRDNEQFF. The DNA of the CDR3 is TGTGCCAGCAGCCAAGTGCGAGACAATGAGCAGTTCTTC.

The chain joins TRBV11-3 to TRBJ1-1; the D gene is possibly TRBD1 (6 bases). V lost 4 bases and J lost 4, with 13 bases in between. The length of the CDR3 is 14 residues. Germline lookup yields CDR1 SGHNT and CDR2 YENEEA. The chain's CDR3 is CASSSRTGLTEAFF. DNA for the CDR3: TGTGCCAGCAGCTCCCGCACAGGGCTCACTGAAGCTTTCTTT. The full variable domain, its missing parts supplied by reference TRBV11-3 and TRBJ1-1, is EAGVVQSPRYKIIEKKQPVAFWCNPISGHNTLYWYLQNLGQGPELLIRYENEEAVDDSQLPKDRFSAERLKGVDSTLKIQPAELGDSAVYLCASSSRTGLTEAFFGQGTRLTVV.

The chain combines TRBV30 with TRBJ2-6, with unresolved D. This CDR3 has 13 residues. The V gene's germline CDR1 is GTSNPN and CDR2 SVGIG (reference sequence). V lost 3 bases and J lost 4, with 7 bases in between. CDR3: CAWRGAGANVLTF. For the CDR3, the DNA is TGTGCCTGGAGAGGAGCGGGGGCCAACGTCCTGACTTTC.

The chain carries TRBV24-1 and TRBJ2-5; TRBD1 is a possible D gene (5 bases). Germline V lookup: CDR1 KGHDR, CDR2 SFDVKD. Trimming shortened V by 4 bases and J by 4 bases, and 12 bases separated the two germline ends. The CDR3 is 14 residues long. CDR3 residues: CATSESGAGETQYF. CDR3 bases: TGTGCCACCAGTGAGTCTGGGGCCGGAGAGACCCAGTACTTC.

V usage is TRBV27 and J usage is TRBJ2-1; 10 bases map to TRBD2. Losses at the gene ends were 5 bases for V and 7 bases for J; bases not matched to a gene: 8. Germline CDR1 MNHEY, CDR2 SMNVEV (reference sequence). The CDR3 consists of 15 residues. This CDR3 is CASSILAGLANEQFF. The CDR3 DNA follows: TGTGCCAGCAGTATACTAGCGGGGCTCGCAAATGAGCAGTTCTTC.

The chain combines TRBV12-1 with TRBJ2-3; the table calls TRBD2, which could not be checked here. TRBV12-1 is reported as a pseudogene. The CDR3 length is 16 residues. The CDR3 region is CASITGTTQLTDTQYF. The CDR3 DNA sequence: TGTGCCAGCATCACCGGGACTACCCAACTCACAGATACGCAGTATTTT.

V and J are TRBV19 and TRBJ1-1, with D tentatively TRBD1 (6 bases). Germline V gene lookup returns CDR1 LNHDA and CDR2 SQIVND (reference sequence). V was clipped by 5 bases and J by 1 base, with 14 bases between them. This CDR3 contains 15 residues. Written as DNA, the CDR3 is TGTGCCAGTAGTCTCCGGGACACACAGAACACTGAAGCTTTCTTT. Translated: CASSLRDTQNTEAFF.

This chain links TRBV9 with TRBJ2-2; D gene unclear. V lost 0 bases and J 5 bases, leaving 2 bases between the germline ends. Looked up from germline, CDR1 is SGDLS and CDR2 is YYNGEE. The CDR3 sequence is 12 residues long. The CDR3 DNA follows: TGTGCCAGCAGCGTAGCTACCGGGGAGCTGTTTTTT. It yields the protein CASSVATGELFF.

The gene calls are TRBV7-6 and TRBJ2-5, with 11 bases fitting TRBD2. V lost 5 bases, J lost 1 base, and 3 bases stayed unmatched. Germline CDR1 is SGHVS and CDR2 is FNYEAQ. The CDR3 runs to 15 residues. CDR3 sequence reads: CASSALAGAQETQYF. The CDR3, as DNA: TGTGCCAGCAGCGCACTAGCGGGGGCCCAAGAGACCCAGTACTTC.

The chain is built from TRBV28 and TRBJ1-6; TRBD1 agrees at 9 bases. The CDR3 is made up of 17 amino acids. The germline V gene has CDR1 MDHEN and CDR2 SYDVKM. The trim removed 2 bases at V and 3 bases at J, leaving 5 bases unmatched. This CDR3 is CASSLAETGGYNSPLHF. CDR3 nucleotide sequence: TGTGCCAGCAGTTTAGCAGAGACAGGGGGCTATAATTCACCCCTCCACTTT.

The chain joins TRBV6-5 to TRBJ2-3; 10 bases agree with TRBD2. This CDR3 region has 14 residues. The trim removed 8 bases at V and 2 bases at J, leaving 4 bases unmatched. The germline CDR1 and CDR2 sequences are MNHEY and SVGAGI. The CDR3 DNA follows: TGTGCCAGCTTTGGACTAGCGGTCACAGATACGCAGTATTTT. Translated: CASFGLAVTDTQYF.

V and J are TRBV7-2 and TRBJ2-5; D possibly corresponds to TRBD1 (5 bases). The CDR3 totals 13 residues. Looked up from germline, CDR1 is SGHTA and CDR2 is FQGNSA. V dropped 4 bases and J dropped 2 bases, with 8 bases sitting between them. The CDR3, as DNA: TGTGCCAGCAGCTACGGACAACAAGAGACCCAGTACTTC. This codes for CASSYGQQETQYF.

This sequence joins TRBV9 and TRBJ1-1; 7 nucleotides agree with TRBD1. After removal of 3 bases from V and 4 bases from J, the junction contained 12 bases not matched to a gene. This CDR3 is 16 amino acids long. The germline CDR1 and CDR2 sequences are SGDLS and YYNGEE. CDR3 protein: CASSGSGQTTGTEAFF. The CDR3 DNA is TGTGCCAGCAGCGGTTCGGGACAGACGACGGGCACTGAAGCTTTCTTT. The full variable domain, with the rest looked up from reference TRBV9 and TRBJ1-1, is DSGVTQTPKHLITATGQRVTLRCSPRSGDLSVYWYQQSLDQGLQFLIQYYNGEERAKGNILERFSAQQFPDLHSELNLSSLELGDSALYFCASSGSGQTTGTEAFFGQGTRLTVV.